These 17 T cell receptor beta chains share one sample of origin, sequenced in a study of hypomethylating agent response in myelodysplastic syndrome. Sequencing was performed with immunoSEQ multiplex PCR; in TCRdb, only in-frame clones are kept and a portion is missing. The sample records roughly 1,600 clones, about four fifths being singletons. The sequenced sample was bone marrow, obtained before or after starting hypomethylating agent treatment for myelodysplastic syndrome (not recorded which). The origin of the receptors is a human donor with myelodysplastic syndrome.

The chain uses TRBV5-1 and TRBJ2-2, with D perhaps given as TRBD1 or TRBD2 (6 bases each). CDR3 length: 15 amino acids. Germline values: CDR1 SGHRS, CDR2 YFSETQ. Trimming took 2 bases from V and 5 from J, leaving 13 bases between them. This CDR3 reads CASSLQGGGTGELFF. The CDR3 coding sequence is TGCGCCAGCAGCTTACAGGGAGGTGGGACCGGGGAGCTGTTTTTT.

This clone appeared a single time. The chain has TRBV10-3 and TRBJ2-5; D might be TRBD1 (6 bases). Per the germline V gene, CDR1 is ENHRY and CDR2 is SYGVKD. The CDR3 is 15 amino acids. The V end lost 3 bases, the J end lost 2 bases, and 13 bases lay between the germline ends. The CDR3 sequence: CAISDHRAGQETQYF. The CDR3 DNA reads as TGTGCCATCAGTGACCACAGGGCAGGACAAGAGACCCAGTACTTC.

There are a few counts of this clone. The genes are TRBV7-9 and TRBJ2-7; the match to TRBD1 covers 7 bases. Per germline, CDR1 SEHNR and CDR2 FQNEAQ (reference sequence). The CDR3 runs to 15 residues. The V and J ends lost 4 bases and 2 bases, in that order; junction bases with no gene match: 8. CDR3 sequence: CASSSDRTFPYEQYF. In DNA form, the CDR3 reads TGTGCCAGCAGCTCGGACAGGACCTTCCCCTACGAGCAGTACTTC.

The chain links TRBV9 to TRBJ2-7; 7 nucleotides align to TRBD1. The ends lost 4 bases at V and 4 bases at J; junction bases unmatched: 5. Germline CDR1 reads SGDLS; CDR2 reads YYNGEE. CDR3 length: 13 amino acids. The CDR3 sequence is CASSPGTVYEQYF. CDR3 bases: TGTGCCAGCAGCCCGGGGACAGTATACGAGCAGTACTTC. Variable domain in full (rest from reference TRBV9 and TRBJ2-7): DSGVTQTPKHLITATGQRVTLRCSPRSGDLSVYWYQQSLDQGLQFLIQYYNGEERAKGNILERFSAQQFPDLHSELNLSSLELGDSALYFCASSPGTVYEQYFGPGTRLTVT.

The DNA for the CDR3 is TGCGCCAGCAGTCCTTACGGACAGGCTTCAGGAAACACCATATATTTT. This codes for CASSPYGQASGNTIYF. V gene TRBV4-1 combines with J gene TRBJ1-3, with TRBD1 matching 7 bases. Germline CDR1 reads MGHRA; CDR2 reads YSYEKL. This CDR3 has 16 amino acids. Losses at the gene ends were 6 bases for V and 4 bases for J; bases not matched to a gene: 12.

The chain is built from TRBV19 and TRBJ1-5, with 9 positions matching TRBD1. This CDR3 has 15 residues. V dropped 0 bases and J dropped 3; count of bases not matched to a gene: 0. Germline assignment: CDR1 LNHDA and CDR2 SQIVND (reference sequence). CDR3: CASSIEQGANQPQHF. The CDR3 coding sequence is TGTGCCAGTAGTATAGAACAGGGGGCCAATCAGCCCCAGCATTTT.

This clone was recorded once. V is TRBV29-1 and J is TRBJ1-3, with 8 nucleotides matching TRBD1. The V gene end was trimmed by 0 bases and the J gene end by 5 bases; junction bases not matched to a gene: 6. The V gene's germline CDR1 is SQVTM and CDR2 ANQGSEA. The CDR3 spans 15 residues. The CDR3 DNA reads as TGCAGCGTTGAAGAGGTGCAGGGGGCTCGAAACACCATATATTTT. As protein: CSVEEVQGARNTIYF.

This clone occurred a few times. The rearrangement joins TRBV10-3 to TRBJ2-7, with 9 positions matching TRBD2. This CDR3 is 15 amino acids long. The V gene end was trimmed by 2 bases and the J gene end by 7 bases; junction bases not matched to a gene: 9. The germline CDR1 and CDR2 sequences are ENHRY and SYGVKD. The CDR3 DNA reads TGTGCCATCAGTGAGCAGACTAGCGGCATCGGGGAGCAGTACTTC. This sequence encodes CAISEQTSGIGEQYF.

V and J are TRBV5-1 and TRBJ2-5; 8 bases fit TRBD1. Germline CDR1 and CDR2: SGHRS and YFSETQ. Trimming removed 7 bases from V and 0 bases from J; junction bases left unmatched: 14. This CDR3 is 17 amino acids long. CDR3 coding DNA: TGCGCCAGCGGGAAGGGACAGGACGCCCCTTACCAAGAGACCCAGTACTTC. Translated: CASGKGQDAPYQETQYF.

The chain employs TRBV7-2 and TRBJ2-2, with D perhaps matching TRBD1 (6 bases). Germline CDR1 SGHTA, CDR2 FQGNSA. The germline V and J ends were trimmed by 5 bases and 5 bases, with 9 bases remaining between them. The CDR3 extends over 13 amino acids. The DNA for the CDR3 is TGTGCCAGCAGCCAAGGACAGACCGGGGAGCTGTTTTTT. Encoded protein: CASSQGQTGELFF. The full variable domain, with the rest looked up from reference TRBV7-2 and TRBJ2-2, is GAGVSQSPSNKVTEKGKDVELRCDPISGHTALYWYRQSLGQGLEFLIYFQGNSAPDKSGLPSDRFSAERTGGSVSTLTIQRTQQEDSAVYLCASSQGQTGELFFGEGSRLTVL.

This chain links TRBV2 with TRBJ2-7, with 7 bases that match TRBD2. Germline trimming cut 6 bases from V and 5 bases from J; bases unmatched to any gene: 7. This CDR3 is built from 13 residues. Germline V gene sequence: CDR1 SNHLY, CDR2 FYNNEI. CDR3 loop: CASRGLGWNEQYF. The CDR3 bases are TGTGCCAGCAGAGGACTAGGGTGGAACGAGCAGTACTTC.

The chain recombines TRBV27 with TRBJ2-1, with D possibly TRBD2 on 6 matching bases. The V gene lost 5 bases and the J gene lost 4 bases, with 12 bases spanning the gap. Germline values: CDR1 MNHEY, CDR2 SMNVEV (reference sequence). This CDR3 is built from 14 residues. The CDR3 is CASSPAAGYNEQFF. The CDR3, as DNA: TGTGCCAGCAGTCCTGCCGCGGGGTACAATGAGCAGTTCTTC.

The J gene is TRBJ1-3, the V gene TRBV2; possible D gene TRBD1, 6 bases. The CDR3 covers 15 residues. The germline CDR1 and CDR2 sequences are SNHLY and FYNNEI. Trimming stripped 2 bases from V and 0 bases from J, with 8 bases between. Written as DNA, the CDR3 is TGTGCCAGCAGTGAAAGGGGGGGCTCTGGAAACACCATATATTTT. This codes for CASSERGGSGNTIYF.

This clone was seen a handful of times. V gene TRBV18 combines with J gene TRBJ1-5, with 8 nucleotides matching TRBD1. Per germline, CDR1 KGHSH and CDR2 LQKENI. V lost 3 bases and J lost 5; bases outside the gene matches: 6. The CDR3 is 15 residues long. The CDR3 nucleotides read TGTGCCAGCTCACCGACAGGGGTACGGCATCAGCCCCAGCATTTT. Its translation is CASSPTGVRHQPQHF. The entire variable domain, with the rest obtained from reference TRBV18 and TRBJ1-5, is as follows: NAGVMQNPRHLVRRRGQEARLRCSPMKGHSHVYWYRQLPEEGLKFMVYLQKENIIDESGMPKERFSAEFPKEGPSILRIQQVVRGDSAAYFCASSPTGVRHQPQHFGDGTRLSIL.

The genes are TRBV19 and TRBJ1-1; D remains ambiguous. Germline lookup yields CDR1 LNHDA and CDR2 SQIVND (reference sequence). The CDR3 length is 13 residues. Trimming cost V 6 bases and J 10 bases, with 18 bases left between them. The DNA for the CDR3 is TGTGCCAGTAGCTACGCGGCTGGACCGTTAGCTTTCTTT. Its translation is CASSYAAGPLAFF.

The chain carries TRBV7-9 and TRBJ2-7; D remains unclear. Trimming took 1 base from V and 2 from J, leaving 12 bases between them. Per germline, CDR1 SEHNR and CDR2 FQNEAQ (reference sequence). The CDR3 spans 15 residues. CDR3 nucleotide sequence: TGTGCCAGCAGCTTAGGGGATGGCAGCCCCTACGAGCAGTACTTC. It specifies CASSLGDGSPYEQYF.

This sequence joins TRBV13 and TRBJ2-7; D is unclear. CDR1 and CDR2 from the germline V gene are PRHDT and FYEKMQ (reference sequence). Deletions cut 6 bases from V and 2 bases from J, with 17 bases between. CDR3 length equals 15 residues. Written as DNA, the CDR3 is TGTGCCAGCAGAAATCTAGATGGAAAAACCTACGAGCAGTACTTC. It encodes CASRNLDGKTYEQYF.